What follows is one T cell receptor beta chain and its context. The antigen is not known. Extraction yielded at least 5.5 micrograms of total RNA per sample. V lost 2 bases, J lost 1 base, and 11 bases lay in between. Germline CDR1 is MNHEY and CDR2 is SVGAGI. This CDR3 has 15 amino acids. This entry belongs to a study of blood T cells in healthy people across ages. For the study at large: T cells yielded about one barcoded beta molecule per two cells through template switching.

A sample-barcoded 5' primer and a J-beta primer mix were used in a second PCR of roughly 7 to 12 cycles. Every sample gave at least 3 million paired-end reads containing CDR3. MiXCR, applied by TCRdb to the 5' RACE reads, yields one record per CDR3 protein. The table records 710,000 or so distinct CDR3 sequences, roughly 32% of them present only once. Overall study findings and caveats: Samples with more naive T cells showed higher observed beta diversity.

Sequencing was performed on blood. The genes are TRBV6-5 and TRBJ1-1; no definite D call. The source is an elderly woman in good health. The CDR3 nucleotides are TGTGCCAGCAGTTACACGAGGGTTACGAACACTGAAGCTTTCTTT. It codes for CASSYTRVTNTEAFF.